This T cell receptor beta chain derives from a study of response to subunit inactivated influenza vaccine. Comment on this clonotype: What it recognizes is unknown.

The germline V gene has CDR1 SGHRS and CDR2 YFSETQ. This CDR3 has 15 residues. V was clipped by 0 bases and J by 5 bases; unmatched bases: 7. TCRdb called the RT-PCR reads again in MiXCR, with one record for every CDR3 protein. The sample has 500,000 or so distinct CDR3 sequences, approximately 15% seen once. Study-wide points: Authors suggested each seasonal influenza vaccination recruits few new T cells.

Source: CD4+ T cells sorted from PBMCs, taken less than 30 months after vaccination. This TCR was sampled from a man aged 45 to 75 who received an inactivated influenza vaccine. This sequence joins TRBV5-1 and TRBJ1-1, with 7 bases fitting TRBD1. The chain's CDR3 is CASSLEDRQWTEAFF. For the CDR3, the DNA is TGCGCCAGCAGCTTGGAGGACAGGCAGTGGACTGAAGCTTTCTTT.